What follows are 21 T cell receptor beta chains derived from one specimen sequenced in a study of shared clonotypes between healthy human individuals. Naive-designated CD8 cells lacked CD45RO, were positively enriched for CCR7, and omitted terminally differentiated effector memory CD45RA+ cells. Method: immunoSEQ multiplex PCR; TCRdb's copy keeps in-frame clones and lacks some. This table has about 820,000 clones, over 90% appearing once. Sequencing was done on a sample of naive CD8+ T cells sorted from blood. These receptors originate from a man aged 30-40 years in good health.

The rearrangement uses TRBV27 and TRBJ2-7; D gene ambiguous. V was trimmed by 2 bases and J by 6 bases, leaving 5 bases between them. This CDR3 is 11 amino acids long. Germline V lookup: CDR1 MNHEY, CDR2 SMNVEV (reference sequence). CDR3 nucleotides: TGTGCCAGCAGTTTAGGGTTCGAGCAGTACTTC. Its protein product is CASSLGFEQYF.

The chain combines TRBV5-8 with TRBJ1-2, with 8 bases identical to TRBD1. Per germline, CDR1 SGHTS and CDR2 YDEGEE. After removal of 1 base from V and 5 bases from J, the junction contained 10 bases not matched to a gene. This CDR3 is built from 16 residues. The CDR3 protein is CASSLRGTGYIYGYTF. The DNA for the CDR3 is TGTGCCAGCAGCTTGCGCGGGACAGGATATATTTATGGCTACACCTTC.

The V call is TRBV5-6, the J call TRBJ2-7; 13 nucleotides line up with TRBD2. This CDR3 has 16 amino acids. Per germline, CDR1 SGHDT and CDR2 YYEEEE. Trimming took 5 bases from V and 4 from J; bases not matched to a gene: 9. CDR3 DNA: TGTGCCAGCAGAGGGATTCGGGGACTAGCGGGATACGAGCAGTACTTC. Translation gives CASRGIRGLAGYEQYF.

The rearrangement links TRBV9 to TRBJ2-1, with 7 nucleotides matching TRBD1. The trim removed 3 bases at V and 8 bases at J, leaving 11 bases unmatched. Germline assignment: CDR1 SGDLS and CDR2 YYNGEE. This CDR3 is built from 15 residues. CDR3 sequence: CASSAPPTGFDEQFF. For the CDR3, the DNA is TGTGCCAGCAGCGCTCCCCCGACAGGGTTCGATGAGCAGTTCTTC.

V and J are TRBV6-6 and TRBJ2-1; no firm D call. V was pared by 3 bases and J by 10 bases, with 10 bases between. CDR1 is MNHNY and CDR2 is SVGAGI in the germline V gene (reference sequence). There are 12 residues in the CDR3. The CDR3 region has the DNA TGTGCCAGCAGTTATTTGGTAGGCGAGCAGTTCTTC. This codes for CASSYLVGEQFF.

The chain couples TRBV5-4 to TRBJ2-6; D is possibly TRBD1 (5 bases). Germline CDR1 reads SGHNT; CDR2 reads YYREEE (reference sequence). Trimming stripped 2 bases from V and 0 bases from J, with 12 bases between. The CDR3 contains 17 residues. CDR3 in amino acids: CASSLVTRDSGANVLTF. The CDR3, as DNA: TGTGCCAGCAGCTTAGTAACCAGGGACTCTGGGGCCAACGTCCTGACTTTC.

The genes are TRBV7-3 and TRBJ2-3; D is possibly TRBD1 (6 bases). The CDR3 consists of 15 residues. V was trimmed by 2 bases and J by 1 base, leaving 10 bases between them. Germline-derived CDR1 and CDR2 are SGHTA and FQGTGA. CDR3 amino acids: CASSLEGVGTDTQYF. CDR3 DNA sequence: TGTGCCAGCAGCTTAGAGGGGGTGGGCACAGATACGCAGTATTTT.

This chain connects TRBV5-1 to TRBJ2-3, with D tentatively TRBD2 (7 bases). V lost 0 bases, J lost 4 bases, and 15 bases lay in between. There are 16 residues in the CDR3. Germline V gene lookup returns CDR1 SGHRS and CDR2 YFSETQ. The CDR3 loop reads CASSLVLRGHADTQYF. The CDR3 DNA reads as TGCGCCAGCAGCTTGGTACTGCGGGGGCACGCAGATACGCAGTATTTT.

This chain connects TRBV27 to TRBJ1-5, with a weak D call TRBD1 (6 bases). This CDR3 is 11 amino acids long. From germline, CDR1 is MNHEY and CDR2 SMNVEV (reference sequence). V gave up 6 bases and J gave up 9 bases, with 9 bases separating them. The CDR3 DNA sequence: TGTGCCAGCAGCCGAGGGGGGCCCCAGCATTTT. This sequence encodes CASSRGGPQHF.

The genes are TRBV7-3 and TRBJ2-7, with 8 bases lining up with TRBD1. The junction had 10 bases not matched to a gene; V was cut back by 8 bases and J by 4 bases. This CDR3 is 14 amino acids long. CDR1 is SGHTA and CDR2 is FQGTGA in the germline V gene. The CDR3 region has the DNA TGTGCCAGCGGTGCCGGGACAGGATCTTACGAGCAGTACTTC. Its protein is CASGAGTGSYEQYF.

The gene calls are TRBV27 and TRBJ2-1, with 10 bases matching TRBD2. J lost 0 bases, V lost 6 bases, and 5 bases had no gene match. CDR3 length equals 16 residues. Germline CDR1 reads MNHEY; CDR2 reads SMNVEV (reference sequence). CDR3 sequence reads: CASSQASGSSYNEQFF. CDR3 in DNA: TGTGCCAGCAGCCAGGCTAGCGGGAGCTCCTACAATGAGCAGTTCTTC.

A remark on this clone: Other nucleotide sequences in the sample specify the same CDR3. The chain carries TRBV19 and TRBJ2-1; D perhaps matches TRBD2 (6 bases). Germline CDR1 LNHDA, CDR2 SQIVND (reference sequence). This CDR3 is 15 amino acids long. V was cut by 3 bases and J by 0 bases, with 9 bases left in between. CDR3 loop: CASSMAGSSYNEQFF. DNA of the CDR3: TGTGCCAGTAGTATGGCGGGAAGCTCCTACAATGAGCAGTTCTTC.

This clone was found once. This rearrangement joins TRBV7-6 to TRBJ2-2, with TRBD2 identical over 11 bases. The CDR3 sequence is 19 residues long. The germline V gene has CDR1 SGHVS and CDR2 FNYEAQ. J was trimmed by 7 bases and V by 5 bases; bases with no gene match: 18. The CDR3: CASSPQGVAGGPLIGELFF. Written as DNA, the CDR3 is TGTGCCAGCAGCCCCCAAGGGGTAGCGGGAGGGCCTTTGATCGGGGAGCTGTTTTTT.

The chain's CDR3 is CASREAGALEKLFF. The CDR3 DNA reads as TGTGCCAGCAGGGAGGCAGGGGCCCTAGAAAAACTGTTTTTT. The chain employs TRBV11-2 and TRBJ1-4; a possible D gene is TRBD1 (6 bases). The germline V gene encodes CDR1 SGHAT and CDR2 FQNNGV. The ends were cut back, 6 bases at V and 8 bases at J, with 16 bases in the middle. The CDR3 is made up of 14 amino acids.

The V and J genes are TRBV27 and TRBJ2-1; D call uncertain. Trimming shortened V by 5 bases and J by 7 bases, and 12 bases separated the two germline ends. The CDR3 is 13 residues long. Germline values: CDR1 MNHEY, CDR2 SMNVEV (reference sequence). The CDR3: CASSLLPGNEQFF. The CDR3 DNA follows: TGTGCCAGCAGTCTCCTTCCGGGTAATGAGCAGTTCTTC.

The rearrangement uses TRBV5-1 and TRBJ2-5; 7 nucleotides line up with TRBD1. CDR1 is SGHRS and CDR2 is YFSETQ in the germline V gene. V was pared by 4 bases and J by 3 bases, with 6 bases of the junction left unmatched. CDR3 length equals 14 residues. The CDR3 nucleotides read TGCGCCAGCAGCCCTTCGACAGGGAAAGAGACCCAGTACTTC. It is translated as CASSPSTGKETQYF.

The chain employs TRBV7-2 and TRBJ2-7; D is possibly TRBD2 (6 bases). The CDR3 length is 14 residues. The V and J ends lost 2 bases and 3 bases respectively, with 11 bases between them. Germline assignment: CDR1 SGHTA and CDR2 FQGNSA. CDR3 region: CASSLRLSGYEQYF. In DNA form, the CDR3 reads TGTGCCAGCAGCTTAAGGCTTAGCGGCTACGAGCAGTACTTC.

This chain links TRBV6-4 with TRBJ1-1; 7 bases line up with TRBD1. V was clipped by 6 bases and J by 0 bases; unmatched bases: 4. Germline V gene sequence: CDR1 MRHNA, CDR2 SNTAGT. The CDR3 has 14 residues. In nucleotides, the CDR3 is TGTGCCAGCAGGCCCAGGGGGATGAACACTGAAGCTTTCTTT. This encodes CASRPRGMNTEAFF.

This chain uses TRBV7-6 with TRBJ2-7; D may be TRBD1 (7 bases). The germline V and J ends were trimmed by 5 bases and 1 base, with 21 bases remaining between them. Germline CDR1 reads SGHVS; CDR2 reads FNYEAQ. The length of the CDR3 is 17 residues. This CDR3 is CASSPRGRGGHSYEQYF. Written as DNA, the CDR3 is TGTGCCAGCAGCCCAAGGGGGCGGGGTGGACATTCCTACGAGCAGTACTTC. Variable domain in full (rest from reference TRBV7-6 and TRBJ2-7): GAGVSQSPRYKVTKRGQDVALRCDPISGHVSLYWYRQALGQGPEFLTYFNYEAQQDKSGLPNDRFSAERPEGSISTLTIQRTEQRDSAMYRCASSPRGRGGHSYEQYFGPGTRLTVT.

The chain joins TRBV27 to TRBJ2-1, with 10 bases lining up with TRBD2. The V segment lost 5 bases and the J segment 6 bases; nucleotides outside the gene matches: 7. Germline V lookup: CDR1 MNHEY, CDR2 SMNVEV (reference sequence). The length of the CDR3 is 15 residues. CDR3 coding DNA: TGTGCCAGCAGTATCACAGCGGGAGGGGGCAATGAGCAGTTCTTC. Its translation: CASSITAGGGNEQFF.

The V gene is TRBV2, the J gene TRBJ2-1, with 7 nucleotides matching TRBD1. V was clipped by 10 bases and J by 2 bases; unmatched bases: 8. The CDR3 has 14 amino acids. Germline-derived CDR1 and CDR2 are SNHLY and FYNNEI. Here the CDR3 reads CATVRDRAYNEQFF. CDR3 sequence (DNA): TGTGCCACCGTCCGGGACAGAGCCTACAATGAGCAGTTCTTC.